These 24 T cell receptor beta chains originate from one sample sequenced in a study of response to subunit inactivated influenza vaccine. TCRdb re-analysed the RT-PCR reads in MiXCR, keeping a single row per CDR3 protein. The sample holds hundreds of thousands of distinct CDR3 sequences, about 15% seen once. Specimen: PBMCs from blood, collected 14 to 15 days before vaccination. The receptors shown here come from a man between 45 and 60 years old who received an inactivated influenza vaccine.

This clonotype came up a few times. V usage is TRBV9 and J usage is TRBJ2-7; possible D gene TRBD1, 6 bases. CDR3 length equals 13 residues. CDR1 SGDLS and CDR2 YYNGEE come from the germline V gene. Between the trimmed V and J ends, which lost 4 bases and 2 bases, there was a span of 10 bases. CDR3 sequence: CASSPQGTYEQYF. In DNA form, the CDR3 reads TGTGCCAGCAGCCCCCAGGGGACCTACGAGCAGTACTTC.

This clonotype turned up a few times. CDR3 nucleotide sequence: TGTGCCAGTAAGAGGGTTGCTGGAAACACCATATATTTT. Translated, it gives CASKRVAGNTIYF. The chain carries TRBV19 and TRBJ1-3; D is ambiguous. Germline V lookup: CDR1 LNHDA, CDR2 SQIVND (reference sequence). Trimming left V 7 bases short and J 2 bases short, with 9 bases between. The CDR3 runs to 13 residues.

This clonotype was counted between two and nine times. The chain couples TRBV4-1 to TRBJ2-7; 11 bases fit TRBD1. After removal of 2 bases from V and 5 bases from J, the junction contained 5 bases not matched to a gene. CDR1 is MGHRA and CDR2 is YSYEKL in the germline V gene. This CDR3 region has 15 residues. The CDR3 coding sequence is TGCGCCAGCAGCCAAATAGGACAGGGGGCTCACGAGCAGTACTTC. Its protein is CASSQIGQGAHEQYF.

This clonotype has just a few counts. The rearrangement uses TRBV10-3 and TRBJ1-4, with D unclear. Deletions cut 0 bases from V and 0 bases from J, with 11 bases between. Per germline, CDR1 ENHRY and CDR2 SYGVKD. This CDR3 region has 17 residues. The CDR3 DNA follows: TGTGCCATCAGTGAGTCTGCAGGCCGGTCAACTAATGAAAAACTGTTTTTT. It encodes CAISESAGRSTNEKLFF.

This clonotype was detected many times. This chain uses TRBV3-1 with TRBJ2-4; TRBD2 agrees at 12 bases. The CDR3 runs to 19 residues. Germline V gives CDR1 LGHDT, CDR2 YNNKEL (reference sequence). J lost 0 bases, V lost 1 base, and 7 bases had no gene match. The CDR3 reads CASSQVTSGGGLAKNIQYF. CDR3 nucleotide sequence: TGTGCCAGCAGCCAAGTGACTAGCGGGGGTGGACTAGCCAAAAACATTCAGTACTTC.

This clonotype has a count of ten or more. The V gene is TRBV29-1, the J gene TRBJ2-7; a weak D match, TRBD1 (6 bases). Trimming cost V 4 bases and J 6 bases, with 16 bases left between them. The CDR3 has 13 amino acids. Germline loops: CDR1 SQVTM, CDR2 ANQGSEA. The CDR3 sequence: CSVVVSGDREQYF. For the CDR3, the DNA is TGCAGCGTTGTTGTTTCAGGGGATCGCGAGCAGTACTTC.

The V gene is TRBV6-1, the J gene TRBJ1-2, with D possibly being TRBD1 (5 bases). V gave up 6 bases and J gave up 4 bases, with 15 bases separating them. CDR3 length: 14 amino acids. Germline V CDR1 and CDR2: MNHNS, SASEGT. This CDR3 is CASRARDLTYGYTF. The DNA of the CDR3 is TGTGCCAGCAGGGCCAGGGATCTAACCTATGGCTACACCTTC.

The rearrangement joins TRBV9 to TRBJ1-5, with TRBD1 as a possible D gene (5 bases). Germline V gives CDR1 SGDLS, CDR2 YYNGEE. The CDR3 has 15 amino acids. V was cut by 6 bases and J by 1 base, with 14 bases left in between. The CDR3 protein is CASTLRTPSNQPQHF. Written as DNA, the CDR3 is TGTGCCAGCACTTTGAGGACACCCAGCAATCAGCCCCAGCATTTT. The full variable domain, in which reference TRBV9 and TRBJ1-5 provide the parts outside the CDR3, is DSGVTQTPKHLITATGQRVTLRCSPRSGDLSVYWYQQSLDQGLQFLIQYYNGEERAKGNILERFSAQQFPDLHSELNLSSLELGDSALYFCASTLRTPSNQPQHFGDGTRLSIL.

This clonotype was counted ten times or more. The J gene is TRBJ2-7, the V gene TRBV20-1, with 11 bases that match TRBD2. CDR1 DFQATT and CDR2 SNEGSKA come from the germline V gene (reference sequence). The CDR3 contains 15 residues. J gave up 7 bases and V 3 bases, and 11 bases lay outside the gene matches. CDR3 nucleotides: TGCAGTGCTAGCGTGCTAGCGGGAGGAATCGGGGAGCAGTACTTC. This encodes CSASVLAGGIGEQYF.

The V gene is TRBV12-3 or TRBV12-4, the J gene TRBJ2-3, with 12 positions matching TRBD1. The CDR3 consists of 15 residues. J lost 1 base, V lost 10 bases, and 6 bases had no gene match. CDR3 amino acids: CAIGTGGWRTDTQYF. Here the CDR3 DNA reads TGTGCCATCGGGACAGGGGGCTGGCGCACAGATACGCAGTATTTT.

This clonotype was counted ten times or more. V gene TRBV29-1 combines with J gene TRBJ1-1; D is ambiguous. The CDR3 is 14 residues long. The V and J ends lost 3 bases and 0 bases respectively, with 11 bases between them. CDR1 is SQVTM, CDR2 ANQGSEA, per germline. CDR3 in DNA: TGCAGCGTTGATCGGGGAACCATGAACACTGAAGCTTTCTTT. It codes for CSVDRGTMNTEAFF.

About this clonotype: One junction end disagrees with the germline gene, perhaps due to a read error. The gene calls are TRBV18 and TRBJ2-1, with 9 bases aligning to TRBD2. Germline V gene sequence: CDR1 KGHSH, CDR2 LQKENI. This CDR3 has 15 amino acids. Here the CDR3 reads CASSPATSGYNDQFF. In nucleotides, the CDR3 is TGTGCCAGCTCACCGGCGACTAGCGGATACAATGACCAGTTCTTC.

The chain employs TRBV11-1 and TRBJ2-2; 11 bases fit TRBD2. The CDR3 loop spans 19 amino acids. Germline CDR1 reads SGHAT; CDR2 reads FQDESV (reference sequence). Losses at the gene ends were 8 bases for V and 0 bases for J; bases not matched to a gene: 14. The DNA of the CDR3 is TGTGCCAGCTCCCGCCCGGGACTAGCGGAAGCCGCGAACACCGGGGAGCTGTTTTTT. Translating gives CASSRPGLAEAANTGELFF. Full variable domain (outside the CDR3, taken from reference TRBV11-1 and TRBJ2-2): EAEVAQSPRYKITEKSQAVAFWCDPISGHATLYWYRQILGQGPELLVQFQDESVVDDSQLPKDRFSAERLKGVDSTLKIQPAELGDSAMYLCASSRPGLAEAANTGELFFGEGSRLTVL.

This rearrangement joins TRBV29-1 to TRBJ2-7, with a possible D match to TRBD1 (6 bases). In germline, CDR1 is SQVTM, CDR2 ANQGSEA. Trimming pared 4 bases from V and 1 base from J, leaving 11 bases between. CDR3 length: 13 amino acids. The CDR3 spells CSVVPGHSYEQYF. The DNA of the CDR3 is TGCAGCGTTGTTCCGGGACATTCCTACGAGCAGTACTTC.

This clonotype showed up just a few times. This chain uses TRBV7-8 with TRBJ2-7, with 8 bases matching TRBD2. J lost 4 bases, V lost 1 base, and 9 bases had no gene match. Looked up from germline, CDR1 is SGHVS and CDR2 is FQNEAQ. The length of the CDR3 is 16 residues. As DNA, the CDR3 is TGTGCCAGCAGCTTAGTCGCCGGGACTAGAACATACGAGCAGTACTTC. This sequence encodes CASSLVAGTRTYEQYF.

Comments on this clonotype: Its ends do not fully match the called genes, so a read error is possible. The V and J genes are TRBV5-1 and TRBJ2-1, with 9 bases fitting TRBD1. Germline loops: CDR1 SGHRS, CDR2 YFSETQ. This CDR3 has 16 residues. Here the CDR3 DNA reads TGCGCCAGCAGATTGGGACAGGGCAGCTCCTACAATGAGCAGTTCTTC. Amino acids: CASRLGQGSSYNEQFF.

The V and J genes are TRBV29-1 and TRBJ2-5; a weak D match, TRBD2 (5 bases). V shed 5 bases and J shed 3 bases, with 10 bases lying between them. The V gene's germline CDR1 is SQVTM and CDR2 ANQGSEA. This CDR3 has 12 amino acids. CDR3 amino acids: CSVKRPEETQYF. The CDR3, as DNA: TGCAGCGTTAAGCGGCCAGAAGAGACCCAGTACTTC.

This clonotype was detected a few times. CDR3 bases: TGTGCCAGCAGTTCCGACAGCACGAACACCGGGGAGCTGTTTTTT. Protein: CASSSDSTNTGELFF. The rearrangement links TRBV28 to TRBJ2-2, with D perhaps matching TRBD1 (5 bases). There are 15 residues in the CDR3. Germline assignment: CDR1 MDHEN and CDR2 SYDVKM. V lost 4 bases to trimming and J lost 0 bases, with 9 bases between them.

There are a few counts of this clonotype. This rearrangement joins TRBV6-6 to TRBJ2-6; D uncertain. V was clipped by 11 bases and J by 0 bases, with 8 bases between them. This CDR3 comprises 13 residues. Germline-derived CDR1 and CDR2 are MNHNY and SVGAGI (reference sequence). The CDR3, as DNA: TGTGCCTGCACAGACTCTGGGGCCAACGTCCTGACTTTC. Protein product: CACTDSGANVLTF.

This clonotype was recorded at least ten times. The V and J genes are TRBV7-2 and TRBJ1-4; 9 bases are shared with TRBD1. The CDR3 runs to 15 residues. Germline assignment: CDR1 SGHTA and CDR2 FQGNSA. The V segment lost 3 bases and the J segment 7 bases; nucleotides outside the gene matches: 6. CDR3 sequence: CASSFSGTGTEKLFF. The CDR3 nucleotides read TGTGCCAGCAGCTTTTCGGGGACAGGGACTGAAAAACTGTTTTTT.

There are many counts of this clonotype. The chain has TRBV28 and TRBJ1-2; a weak D match, TRBD1 (5 bases). V lost 1 base and J lost 0, with 12 bases in between. This CDR3 comprises 16 residues. The germline CDR1 and CDR2 sequences are MDHEN and SYDVKM. The CDR3: CASSLLSGGANYGYTF. In DNA form, the CDR3 reads TGTGCCAGCAGTTTATTATCGGGGGGAGCTAACTATGGCTACACCTTC.

The chain recombines TRBV5-1 with TRBJ2-5; TRBD1 agrees at 7 bases. With 4 bases clipped from V and 0 bases from J, the junction kept 6 bases outside the gene matches. The germline CDR1 and CDR2 sequences are SGHRS and YFSETQ. The CDR3 has 15 residues. CDR3 nucleotide sequence: TGCGCCAGCAGCACGGGACAGCTATACCAAGAGACCCAGTACTTC. It is translated as CASSTGQLYQETQYF.

In this sample, this clonotype turned up a few times. The rearrangement joins TRBV29-1 to TRBJ2-5, with D tentatively TRBD2 (7 bases). CDR1 and CDR2 from the germline V gene are SQVTM and ANQGSEA. The CDR3 extends over 14 amino acids. V was trimmed by 7 bases and J by 10 bases, leaving 25 bases between them. As DNA, the CDR3 is TGCAGCGCCGAAGGGGTTTTCGGGGGGCGTAGCCAGTACTTC. It encodes CSAEGVFGGRSQYF.

This clonotype was found a few times. The V gene is TRBV5-1, the J gene TRBJ1-1, with D maybe TRBD1 (6 bases). Trimming cost V 4 bases and J 5 bases, with 18 bases left between them. CDR1 SGHRS and CDR2 YFSETQ come from the germline V gene. CDR3 length: 15 residues. The CDR3 DNA reads as TGCGCCAGCAGCCCCACTGCCTCGAGGGGGACTGAAGCTTTCTTT. This encodes CASSPTASRGTEAFF.